The rows below give T cell receptor beta chains drawn from one sample of a study of blood T cell repertoires in COVID-19. The repertoire was sequenced with immunoSEQ multiplex PCR; TCRdb's copy has only in-frame clones and lacks some. The sample contains approximately 300,000 clones, about nine tenths of which appear only once. Sequenced material: peripheral blood. Receptor source: a man between 18 and 35 years old with active or convalescent COVID-19. Both conserved end residues are part of each CDR3. Fields, in order: D gene, V gene, CDR3 length, clone size, J gene, CDR3 protein, CDR3 DNA. D genes are given only for firm matches. Clone sizes are given selectively: once, few, many, or a class where the clone is expanded.

TRBD1	TRBV19	12	-	TRBJ1-2	CASSARDRAYTF	TGTGCCAGTAGTGCCCGGGACAGGGCCTACACCTTC
TRBD2	TRBV4-2	18	-	TRBJ2-7	CASSPGVSGRLWSYEQYF	TGTGCCAGCAGCCCCGGGGTTAGCGGGAGGCTTTGGTCCTACGAGCAGTACTTC
TRBD1	TRBV5-1	14	-	TRBJ1-1	CASSLGQGGTEAFF	TGCGCCAGCAGCCTGGGACAGGGGGGGACTGAAGCTTTCTTT
TRBD2	TRBV5-1	17	-	TRBJ2-1	CASSLRRGSGFVDEQFF	TGCGCCAGCAGCCTACGGCGTGGTAGCGGGTTTGTAGATGAGCAGTTCTTC
TRBD1	TRBV7-2	16	-	TRBJ1-4	CASSVRGQGGGEKLFF	TGTGCCAGCAGCGTGCGAGGACAGGGGGGAGGGGAAAAACTGTTTTTT
-	TRBV7-9	12	-	TRBJ2-2	CAGGTHTGELFF	TGTGCCGGCGGGACCCACACCGGGGAGCTGTTTTTT
-	TRBV4-2	16	-	TRBJ1-2	CASSQDQGGHNYGYTF	TGTGCCAGCAGCCAAGATCAGGGCGGACACAACTATGGCTACACCTTC
TRBD2	TRBV14	17	-	TRBJ2-3	CASSQVRSGKATDTQYF	TGTGCCAGCAGCCAAGTGAGAAGCGGGAAGGCGACAGATACGCAGTATTTT
-	TRBV5-1	14	-	TRBJ2-3	CASSLQSSINTQYF	TGCGCCAGCAGCCTACAGAGTTCCATAAATACGCAGTATTTT
TRBD1	TRBV11-2	15	-	TRBJ2-1	CASSPGQGARNEQFF	TGTGCCAGCAGCCCCGGACAGGGGGCGCGCAATGAGCAGTTCTTC
-	TRBV15	17	-	TRBJ2-2	CATSRDSQGLNTGELFF	TGTGCCACCAGCAGAGATAGTCAGGGCCTAAACACCGGGGAGCTGTTTTTT
-	TRBV2	14	few	TRBJ1-2	CASSIGQTYDGYTF	TGTGCCAGCAGCATCGGACAGACTTATGATGGCTACACCTTC
TRBD1	TRBV5-4	15	-	TRBJ1-6	CASSGGTGNNSPLHF	TGTGCCAGCAGCGGGGGGACAGGGAATAATTCACCCCTCCACTTT
TRBD1	TRBV29-1	14	-	TRBJ1-1	CSAADRERFEEAFF	TGCAGCGCCGCGGACAGGGAAAGATTTGAAGAAGCTTTCTTT
-	TRBV4-1	14	-	TRBJ1-6	CASSLRVHNSPLHF	TGCGCCAGCAGCCTCAGGGTACATAATTCACCCCTCCACTTT
-	TRBV7-2	14	-	TRBJ1-1	CASSLEDRNTEAFF	TGTGCCAGCAGCTTAGAGGACAGGAACACTGAAGCTTTCTTT
-	TRBV5-4	13	many	TRBJ2-7	CASSSWTAGEQYF	TGTGCCAGCAGCTCCTGGACAGCCGGGGAGCAGTACTTC
-	TRBV12-5	14	-	TRBJ1-4	CASSQETTNEKLFF	TGTGCTAGTAGCCAGGAAACAACTAATGAAAAACTGTTTTTT
-	TRBV11-2	13	-	TRBJ2-4	CASSLGGDNIQYF	TGTGCCAGCAGCCTAGGGGGGGATAACATTCAGTACTTC
TRBD2	TRBV5-1	14	-	TRBJ2-2	CASRPGTSDGELFF	TGCGCCAGCAGGCCCGGGACTAGCGACGGGGAGCTGTTTTTT
-	TRBV4-1	15	few	TRBJ1-4	CASSQDYATNEKLFF	TGCGCCAGCAGCCAGGACTATGCAACTAATGAAAAACTGTTTTTT
-	TRBV19	13	once	TRBJ1-5	CASSSEGRQPQHF	TGTGCCAGTAGTTCGGAGGGCCGGCAGCCCCAGCATTTT
-	TRBV14	13	-	TRBJ1-6	CASSPSHNSPLHF	TGTGCCAGCAGCCCGTCCCATAATTCACCCCTCCACTTT
-	TRBV7-3	15	-	TRBJ1-1	CASSLTGSMNTEAFF	TGTGCCAGCAGCTTAACGGGCAGTATGAACACTGAAGCTTTCTTT
-	TRBV5-1	12	-	TRBJ1-1	CASSDHREEAFF	TGCGCCAGCAGCGACCACAGGGAAGAAGCTTTCTTT
-	TRBV7-6	18	-	TRBJ2-1	CASSSPSGGGLLRNEQFF	TGTGCCAGCAGCTCTCCGAGCGGAGGAGGCTTGTTGAGGAATGAGCAGTTCTTC
-	TRBV19	16	-	TRBJ2-1	CASSSPLGGIDNEQFF	TGTGCCAGTAGTTCCCCCTTAGGCGGGATCGACAATGAGCAGTTCTTC
-	TRBV15	14	-	TRBJ2-5	CATSRGQGQETQYF	TGTGCCACCAGCAGAGGTCAGGGGCAAGAGACCCAGTACTTC
-	TRBV5-4	15	-	TRBJ2-2	CASSPGIANTGELFF	TGTGCCAGCAGCCCCGGGATCGCGAACACCGGGGAGCTGTTTTTT
TRBD2	TRBV6-4	16	-	TRBJ2-3	CASSEKQLAGPDTQYF	TGTGCCAGCAGTGAGAAGCAACTAGCGGGACCTGATACGCAGTATTTT
-	TRBV20-1	19	-	TRBJ2-4	CSASRVGQDSWWAKNIQYF	TGCAGTGCTAGTAGGGTGGGTCAGGACTCATGGTGGGCCAAAAACATTCAGTACTTC
TRBD1	TRBV6-5	14	-	TRBJ1-1	CASRGTDGLTEAFF	TGTGCCAGCAGGGGGACAGACGGACTAACGGAAGCTTTCTTT